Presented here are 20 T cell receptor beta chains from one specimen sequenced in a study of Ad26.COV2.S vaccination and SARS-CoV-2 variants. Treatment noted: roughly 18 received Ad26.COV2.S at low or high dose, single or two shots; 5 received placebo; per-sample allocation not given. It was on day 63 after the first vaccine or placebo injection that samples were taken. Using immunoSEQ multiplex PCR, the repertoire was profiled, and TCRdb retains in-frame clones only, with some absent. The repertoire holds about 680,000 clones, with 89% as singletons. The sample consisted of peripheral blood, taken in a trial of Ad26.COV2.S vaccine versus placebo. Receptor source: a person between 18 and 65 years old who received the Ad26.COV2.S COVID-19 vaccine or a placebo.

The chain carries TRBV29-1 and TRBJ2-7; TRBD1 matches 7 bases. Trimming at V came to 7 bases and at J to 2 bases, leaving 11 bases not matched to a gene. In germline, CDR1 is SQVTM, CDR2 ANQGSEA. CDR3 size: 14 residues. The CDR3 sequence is CSASRHQGAYEQYF. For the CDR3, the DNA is TGCAGCGCCTCGCGTCACCAGGGGGCCTACGAGCAGTACTTC.

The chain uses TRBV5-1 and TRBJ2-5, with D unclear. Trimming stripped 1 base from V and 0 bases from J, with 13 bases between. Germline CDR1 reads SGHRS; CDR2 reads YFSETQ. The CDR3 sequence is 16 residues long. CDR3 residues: CASSLSPGVNQETQYF. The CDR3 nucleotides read TGCGCCAGCAGCTTGAGTCCCGGCGTTAACCAAGAGACCCAGTACTTC.

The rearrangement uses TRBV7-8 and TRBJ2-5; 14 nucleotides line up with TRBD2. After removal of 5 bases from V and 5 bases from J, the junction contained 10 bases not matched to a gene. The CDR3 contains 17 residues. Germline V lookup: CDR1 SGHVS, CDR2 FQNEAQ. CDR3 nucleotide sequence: TGTGCCAGCAGCCTACCGGGACTAGCGGGGGCCTGGGAGACCCAGTACTTC. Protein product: CASSLPGLAGAWETQYF.

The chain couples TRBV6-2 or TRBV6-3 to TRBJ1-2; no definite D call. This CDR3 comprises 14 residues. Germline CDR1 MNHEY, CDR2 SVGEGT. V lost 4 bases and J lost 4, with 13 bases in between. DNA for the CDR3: TGTGCCAGCAGTTTCCTTACGGCGGGCTATGGCTACACCTTC. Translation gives CASSFLTAGYGYTF.

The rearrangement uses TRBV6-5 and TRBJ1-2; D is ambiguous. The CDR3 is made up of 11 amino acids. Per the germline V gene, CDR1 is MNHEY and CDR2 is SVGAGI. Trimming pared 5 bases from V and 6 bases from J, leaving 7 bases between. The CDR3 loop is CASSNSNGYTF. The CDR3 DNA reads TGTGCCAGCAGTAACAGCAATGGCTACACCTTC.

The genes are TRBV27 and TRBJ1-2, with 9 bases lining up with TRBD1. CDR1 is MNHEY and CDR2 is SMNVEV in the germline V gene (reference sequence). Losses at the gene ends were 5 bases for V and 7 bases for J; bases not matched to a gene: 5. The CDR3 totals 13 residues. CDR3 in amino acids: CASSLQGAAGYTF. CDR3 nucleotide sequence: TGTGCCAGCAGTCTACAGGGGGCGGCTGGCTACACCTTC.

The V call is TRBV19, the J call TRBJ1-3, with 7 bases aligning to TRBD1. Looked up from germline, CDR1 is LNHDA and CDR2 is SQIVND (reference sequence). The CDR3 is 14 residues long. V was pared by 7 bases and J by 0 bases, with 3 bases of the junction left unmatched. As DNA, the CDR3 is TGTGCCAGTAAGGGACAGAACTCTGGAAACACCATATATTTT. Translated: CASKGQNSGNTIYF.

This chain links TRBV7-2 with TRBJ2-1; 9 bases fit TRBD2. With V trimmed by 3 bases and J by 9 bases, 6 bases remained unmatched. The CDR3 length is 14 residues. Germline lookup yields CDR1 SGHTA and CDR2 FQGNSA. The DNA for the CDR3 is TGTGCCAGCAGCTTTCTAGCGGGATCAGGTGAGCAGTTCTTC. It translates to CASSFLAGSGEQFF. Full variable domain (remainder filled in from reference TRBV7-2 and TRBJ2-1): GAGVSQSPSNKVTEKGKDVELRCDPISGHTALYWYRQSLGQGLEFLIYFQGNSAPDKSGLPSDRFSAERTGGSVSTLTIQRTQQEDSAVYLCASSFLAGSGEQFFGPGTRLTVL.

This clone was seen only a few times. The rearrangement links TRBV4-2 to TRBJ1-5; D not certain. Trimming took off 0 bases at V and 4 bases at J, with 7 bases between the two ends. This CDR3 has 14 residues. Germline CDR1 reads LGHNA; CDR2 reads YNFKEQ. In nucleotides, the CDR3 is TGTGCCAGCAGCCAAGATCGGGGAAATCAGCCCCAGCATTTT. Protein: CASSQDRGNQPQHF.

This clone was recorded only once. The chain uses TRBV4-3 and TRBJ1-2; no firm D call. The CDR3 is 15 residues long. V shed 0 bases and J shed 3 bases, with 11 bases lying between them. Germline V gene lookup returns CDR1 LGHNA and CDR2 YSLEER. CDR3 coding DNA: TGCGCCAGCAGCCAAGATGGGTTGGGAGACTATGGCTACACCTTC. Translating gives CASSQDGLGDYGYTF.

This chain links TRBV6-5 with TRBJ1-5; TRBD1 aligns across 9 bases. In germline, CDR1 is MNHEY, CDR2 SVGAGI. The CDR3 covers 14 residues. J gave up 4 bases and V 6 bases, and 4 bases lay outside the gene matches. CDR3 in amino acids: CASRVQGANQPQHF. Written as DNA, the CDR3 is TGTGCCAGCAGGGTACAGGGGGCTAATCAGCCCCAGCATTTT.

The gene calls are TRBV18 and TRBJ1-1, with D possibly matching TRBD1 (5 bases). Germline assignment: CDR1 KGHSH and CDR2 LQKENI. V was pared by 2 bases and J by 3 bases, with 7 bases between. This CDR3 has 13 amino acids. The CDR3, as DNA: TGTGCCAGCTCACCAGAAGGGGACACTGAAGCTTTCTTT. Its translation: CASSPEGDTEAFF. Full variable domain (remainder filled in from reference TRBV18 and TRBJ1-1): NAGVMQNPRHLVRRRGQEARLRCSPMKGHSHVYWYRQLPEEGLKFMVYLQKENIIDESGMPKERFSAEFPKEGPSILRIQQVVRGDSAAYFCASSPEGDTEAFFGQGTRLTVV.

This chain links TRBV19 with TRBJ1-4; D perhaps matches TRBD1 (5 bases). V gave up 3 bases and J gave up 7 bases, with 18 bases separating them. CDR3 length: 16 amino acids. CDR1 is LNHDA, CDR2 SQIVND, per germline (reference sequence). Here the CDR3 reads CASSMTPQGSSEKLFF. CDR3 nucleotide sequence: TGTGCCAGTAGTATGACGCCGCAGGGCTCTTCTGAAAAACTGTTTTTT.

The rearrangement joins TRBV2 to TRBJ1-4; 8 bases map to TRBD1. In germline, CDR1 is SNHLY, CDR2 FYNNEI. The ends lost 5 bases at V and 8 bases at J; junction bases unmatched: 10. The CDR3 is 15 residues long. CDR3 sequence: CASSPDRVLREKLFF. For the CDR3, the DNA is TGTGCCAGCAGTCCGGACAGGGTCCTGCGCGAAAAACTGTTTTTT.

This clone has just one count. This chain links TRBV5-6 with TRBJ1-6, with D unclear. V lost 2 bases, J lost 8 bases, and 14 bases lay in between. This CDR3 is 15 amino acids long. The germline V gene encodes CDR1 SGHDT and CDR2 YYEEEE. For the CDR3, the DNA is TGTGCCAGCAGCTTAAGAGCGAGGGATTATTCACCCCTCCACTTT. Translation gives CASSLRARDYSPLHF.

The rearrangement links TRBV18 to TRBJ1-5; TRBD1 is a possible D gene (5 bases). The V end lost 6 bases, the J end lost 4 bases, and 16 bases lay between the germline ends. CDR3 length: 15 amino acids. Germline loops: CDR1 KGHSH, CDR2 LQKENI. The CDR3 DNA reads TGTGCCAGCTCGTTAACGGGGGGTGGTAATCAGCCCCAGCATTTT. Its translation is CASSLTGGGNQPQHF.

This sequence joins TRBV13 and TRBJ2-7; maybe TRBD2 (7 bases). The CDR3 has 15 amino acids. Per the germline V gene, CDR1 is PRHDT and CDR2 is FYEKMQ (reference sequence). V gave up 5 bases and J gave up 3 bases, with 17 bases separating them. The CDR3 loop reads CASSPGEGDLYEQYF. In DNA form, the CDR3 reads TGTGCCAGCAGCCCAGGGGAGGGGGACCTCTACGAGCAGTACTTC.

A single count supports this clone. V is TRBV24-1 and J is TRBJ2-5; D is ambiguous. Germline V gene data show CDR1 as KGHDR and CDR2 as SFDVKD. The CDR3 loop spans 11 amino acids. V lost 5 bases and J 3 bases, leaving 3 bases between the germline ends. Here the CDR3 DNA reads TGTGCCACCAGTGCAGAAGAGACCCAGTACTTC. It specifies CATSAEETQYF.

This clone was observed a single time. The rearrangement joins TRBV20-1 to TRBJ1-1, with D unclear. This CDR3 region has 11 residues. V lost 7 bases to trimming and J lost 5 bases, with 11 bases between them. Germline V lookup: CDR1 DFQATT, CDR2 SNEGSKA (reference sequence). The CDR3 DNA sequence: TGCAGTGAAAGCGGAGATACTGAAGCTTTCTTT. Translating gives CSESGDTEAFF.

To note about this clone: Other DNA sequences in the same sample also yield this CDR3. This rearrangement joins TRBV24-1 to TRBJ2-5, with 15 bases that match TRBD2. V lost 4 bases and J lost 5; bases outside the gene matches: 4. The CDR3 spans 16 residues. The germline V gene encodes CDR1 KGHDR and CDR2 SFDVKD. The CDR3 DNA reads TGTGCCACCAGTGACCCCGGACTAGCGGGAGGGGAGACCCAGTACTTC. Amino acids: CATSDPGLAGGETQYF.